This TCR beta chain emerged from a study of Ad26.COV2.S vaccination and SARS-CoV-2 variants. V lost 6 bases to trimming and J lost 0 bases; unmatched junction nucleotides: 8. This CDR3 has 15 residues. Per the germline V gene, CDR1 is SGHDN and CDR2 is FVKESK. Generated by immunoSEQ multiplex PCR, the TCRdb table keeps only in-frame clones and is missing some. The profile covers about 380,000 clones, with about 83% appearing a single time and approximately 7% taken by the ten largest. The treatment: 15 to 20 received Ad26.COV2.S at low or high dose, single or two shots; about 5 received placebo; per-sample allocation not given. Samples came from day 63 after the first vaccine or placebo injection.

Sequenced here: peripheral blood, sampled in a trial of Ad26.COV2.S vaccine versus placebo. This sequence was found in a person between 18 and 65 years old who received the Ad26.COV2.S COVID-19 vaccine or a placebo. The chain recombines TRBV14 with TRBJ2-7, with TRBD1 matching 7 bases. The CDR3 DNA follows: TGTGCCAGCAGATCCGGGACAGCTGACTCCTACGAGCAGTACTTC. It is translated as CASRSGTADSYEQYF.